This note documents a single TCR beta chain sequence. Germline trimming cut 3 bases from V and 3 bases from J; bases unmatched to any gene: 5. Germline-derived CDR1 and CDR2 are SGHRS and YFSETQ. The CDR3 has 14 residues. The sample originates from a study of blood T cell repertoires in COVID-19. Study summary: Some COVID-19 samples were acute and others convalescent; all came from the United States, Italy and Spain. T cells, B-cell-depleted T cells, or PBMCs provided the cDNA or gDNA that served as material.

In the study's own analysis: Reference gene primer amplification in the assay estimated nucleated cell counts. Repertoires were generated with immunoSEQ multiplex PCR, while TCRdb's copy carries only in-frame clones and drops some. V, J and clone size reflect that table, while D and trimming were determined from the DNA. The sample has 100,000 or so clones, around 93% seen once. The clonotype was recovered from a man aged 50 to 60 with acute or convalescent COVID-19. The chain carries TRBV5-1 and TRBJ2-7; 8 nucleotides match TRBD1. Sequencing was performed on peripheral blood. The CDR3 region is CASSSRGRFYEQYF. Here the CDR3 DNA reads TGCGCCAGCAGCTCCAGGGGGCGTTTCTACGAGCAGTACTTC.